This TCR beta chain stems from a study of T cell responses to AZD1222 COVID-19 vaccine. Study-level findings and limits: Two doses of AZD1222 preceded a rise in Spike-specific TCR breadth and depth.

Assay used: immunoSEQ multiplex PCR; TCRdb lists only in-frame clones, some missing. The sample carries about 160,000 clones, around 89% recorded once. Comment on this clone: Its antigen is currently unknown.

Sequencing used peripheral blood, obtained 28 days after the second AZD1222 dose. The sequence derives from an adult who received the AZD1222 COVID-19 vaccine.

CDR3 nucleotide sequence: TGTGCCAGCAAGGGGCCTAAGAGTGGAACAACTAATGAAAAACTGTTTTTT. This gives the protein CASKGPKSGTTNEKLFF. J is TRBJ1-4 and V is TRBV6-4; D may be TRBD1 (5 bases). The CDR3 runs 17 residues. V shed 7 bases and J shed 0 bases, with 18 bases lying between them. Germline V gene lookup returns CDR1 MRHNA and CDR2 SNTAGT.